The next 3 T cell receptor beta chains were all read from a single sample in a study of OX40 agonist ivuxolimab in advanced cancers. Data came from immunoSEQ multiplex PCR; TCRdb stores just in-frame clones and leaves some out. The repertoire consists of about 73,000 clones, with 88% occurring once and the leading ten covering around 0.8%. The material sequenced was CD4+ or CD8+ T cells sorted from blood, taken in a trial of the OX40 agonist ivuxolimab. These receptors all come from an adult with an advanced solid tumor such as melanoma, head and neck, liver or kidney cancer.

This chain joins TRBV6-1 and TRBJ2-3; 10 bases map to TRBD1. With V trimmed by 8 bases and J by 6 bases, 5 bases remained unmatched. CDR1 is MNHNS, CDR2 SASEGT, per germline. The CDR3 is 13 amino acids. The CDR3 DNA reads TGTGCCAGCGGGACAGGGGCGTCGGATACGCAGTATTTT. Amino acid sequence: CASGTGASDTQYF.

Comment on this clone: Other DNA sequences in the sample encode the same CDR3. This chain uses TRBV29-1 with TRBJ1-3; a possible D gene is TRBD1 (5 bases). The CDR3 is 13 amino acids. Germline V gives CDR1 SQVTM, CDR2 ANQGSEA. V was pared by 2 bases and J by 4 bases, with 9 bases between. This CDR3 reads CSVESGVGNTIYF. The CDR3 DNA is TGCAGCGTTGAATCGGGGGTAGGAAACACCATATATTTT.

V usage is TRBV13 and J usage is TRBJ1-2; possible D gene TRBD1, 5 bases. Germline V CDR1 and CDR2: PRHDT, FYEKMQ (reference sequence). V was trimmed by 4 bases and J by 9 bases, leaving 18 bases between them. The CDR3 has 14 residues. This CDR3 is CASSWRRAGLSYTF. As DNA, the CDR3 is TGTGCCAGCAGCTGGAGAAGGGCAGGGCTCAGCTACACCTTC.